The source of this TCR beta chain is a study of vaccination effects on CD4 cells after COVID-19. CDR1 is SNHLY and CDR2 is FYNNEI in the germline V gene. This CDR3 spans 13 amino acids. Trimming left V 8 bases short and J 3 bases short, with 11 bases between. Peptide-pool stimulation followed by sequencing identified expanded antigen-specific CD4+ clonotypes in the ViraFEST assay. A 10-day culture period preceded the isolation of CD4+ T cells. Everyone in the study got two shots of either the BNT162b2 or mRNA-1273 vaccine. Nucleocapsid antibody tests were negative, and the vaccine recipients had no prior SARS-CoV-2 infection. The culture medium for roughly 1.9 million PBMC per well included 9.5 to 10 IU/ml IL-2 and 8.5 to 10 ug/ml peptides. This clone was seen only a few times. No antigen is known for it. General observations from the study: Late after vaccination, infection- and vaccine-induced clones showed marked clonal contraction.

The method was immunoSEQ multiplex PCR; TCRdb's version includes in-frame clones alone and lacks a portion of them. Of some 70,000 clones detected, around 80% appear once; the ten largest clones hold approximately 1.2%. The sample was CD4+ T cells from PBMCs cultured with HCoV-229E spike peptides, taken after COVID-19 vaccination. This TCR came from a human donor who received a COVID-19 vaccine. The chain is built from TRBV2 and TRBJ1-5, with unresolved D. CDR3 protein: CASSAQNNQPQHF. Here the CDR3 DNA reads TGTGCCAGCTCCGCACAGAACAATCAGCCCCAGCATTTT. Using reference TRBV2 and TRBJ1-5 for the parts outside the CDR3, the full variable domain is EPEVTQTPSHQVTQMGQEVILRCVPISNHLYFYWYRQILGQKVEFLVSFYNNEISEKSEIFDDQFSVERPDGSNFTLKIRSTKLEDSAMYFCASSAQNNQPQHFGDGTRLSIL.